This TCR beta chain was documented in a study of response to subunit inactivated influenza vaccine. Study results and limitations: Each seasonal influenza vaccination recruits few new T cells, the authors suggested.

V shed 2 bases and J 5 bases; nucleotides not matched to a gene: 9. CDR1 ENHRY and CDR2 SYGVKD come from the germline V gene. The CDR3 extends over 16 amino acids. In TCRdb, the RT-PCR reads were re-called with MiXCR into one record per CDR3 protein. The table includes about 160,000 distinct CDR3 sequences, around 9.9% detected once. Note on this clonotype: Its antigen is currently unknown.

This sequence joins TRBV10-3 and TRBJ2-1; 7 positions agree with TRBD2. This sequence was found in a man aged 45-65 years who received an inactivated influenza vaccine. This sample comprised non-naive T cells sorted from PBMCs, obtained about 40 days after vaccination. CDR3 sequence reads: CAISEGRESGDNEQFF. The CDR3 DNA reads TGTGCCATCAGTGAGGGGAGGGAGTCTGGGGACAATGAGCAGTTCTTC.